These 23 T cell receptor beta chains came from one sample sequenced in a study of blood T cell repertoires in COVID-19. TCRdb's table, derived via immunoSEQ multiplex PCR, lists solely in-frame clones and lacks some. This table holds 130,000 or so clones, around nine tenths found once. The sample taken for sequencing was peripheral blood. The receptors shown here come from a man in his 60s with active or convalescent COVID-19.

The chain is built from TRBV4-3 and TRBJ2-3; 10 bases fit TRBD2. CDR1 and CDR2 from the germline V gene are LGHNA and YSLEER. Trimming cost V 0 bases and J 2 bases; bases outside gene matches: 8. The CDR3 is 18 amino acids. The CDR3 loop reads CASSQDLIAGGFTDTQYF. The CDR3 DNA reads as TGCGCCAGCAGCCAAGATCTCATAGCGGGAGGTTTCACAGATACGCAGTATTTT.

The chain is built from TRBV27 and TRBJ1-2; D possibly corresponds to TRBD1 (5 bases). The CDR3 sequence is 13 residues long. Between the trimmed V and J ends, which lost 6 bases and 5 bases, there was a span of 13 bases. Germline CDR1 reads MNHEY; CDR2 reads SMNVEV (reference sequence). The CDR3 sequence is CASSPGVRYGYTF. CDR3 in DNA: TGTGCCAGCAGCCCGGGGGTCCGGTATGGCTACACCTTC.

The chain joins TRBV6-4 to TRBJ1-1; no definite D call. The V and J ends lost 6 bases and 2 bases respectively, with 10 bases between them. This CDR3 spans 13 amino acids. Germline CDR1 reads MRHNA; CDR2 reads SNTAGT. DNA for the CDR3: TGTGCCAGCAGCCACACAGCCAACACTGAAGCTTTCTTT. This translates into CASSHTANTEAFF.

This clone was observed once. V is TRBV30 and J is TRBJ1-1; no clear D. Germline V lookup: CDR1 GTSNPN, CDR2 SVGIG (reference sequence). The V gene lost 3 bases and the J gene lost 2 bases, with 16 bases spanning the gap. The CDR3 runs 15 residues. CDR3 sequence (DNA): TGTGCCTGGAGATTAGCTCCGACGGTAAACACTGAAGCTTTCTTT. It codes for CAWRLAPTVNTEAFF. The whole variable domain, remainder taken from reference TRBV30 and TRBJ1-1, is SQTIHQWPATLVQPVGSPLSLECTVEGTSNPNLYWYRQAAGRGLQLLFYSVGIGQISSEVPQNLSASRPQDRQFILSSKKLLLSDSGFYLCAWRLAPTVNTEAFFGQGTRLTVV.

The chain employs TRBV9 and TRBJ1-1; D not resolved. Trimming left V 4 bases short and J 4 bases short, with 14 bases between. Looked up from germline, CDR1 is SGDLS and CDR2 is YYNGEE. This CDR3 comprises 14 residues. The CDR3 region is CASSSEVSLTEAFF. The CDR3 bases are TGTGCCAGCAGCTCAGAAGTCTCCCTCACTGAAGCTTTCTTT.

This clone has just one count. J is TRBJ1-1 and V is TRBV28, with unresolved D. With 8 bases removed from V and 4 bases from J, the gap between germline ends came to 11 bases. The CDR3 spans 12 residues. Germline lookup yields CDR1 MDHEN and CDR2 SYDVKM. The CDR3: CASRTSATEAFF. In nucleotides, the CDR3 is TGTGCCAGCCGTACGAGTGCCACTGAAGCTTTCTTT.

The chain couples TRBV2 to TRBJ2-7; D not certain. Germline CDR1 SNHLY, CDR2 FYNNEI. V lost 6 bases and J 2 bases, leaving 14 bases between the germline ends. CDR3 length: 14 residues. CDR3 coding DNA: TGTGCCAGCAGGAACAGAGCACCAGCCTACGAGCAGTACTTC. It translates to CASRNRAPAYEQYF.

The chain has TRBV5-1 and TRBJ2-7, with 8 bases matching TRBD2. Per germline, CDR1 SGHRS and CDR2 YFSETQ. After removal of 0 bases from V and 1 base from J, the junction contained 3 bases not matched to a gene. CDR3 length: 15 residues. As DNA, the CDR3 is TGCGCCAGCAGCTTGGTAGTAGCGGGATCCTACGAGCAGTACTTC. Protein product: CASSLVVAGSYEQYF.

V usage is TRBV19 and J usage is TRBJ1-5; D may be TRBD1 (6 bases). V was shortened by 2 bases and J by 9 bases, with 11 bases between the two germline ends. This CDR3 is 13 amino acids long. The germline CDR1 and CDR2 sequences are LNHDA and SQIVND (reference sequence). The CDR3 nucleotides read TGTGCCAGTAGTATACAGGGGTTTGTGCCCCAGCATTTT. Its protein product is CASSIQGFVPQHF.

Turning to this clone: The junction differs from germline at one of its ends, possibly a read error. This chain uses TRBV18 with TRBJ1-1, with D tentatively TRBD1 (5 bases). This CDR3 has 15 residues. The germline gives CDR1 KGHSH, CDR2 LQKENI. The CDR3 region has the DNA TGTGCCAGCTCCCCACGCGGGGGACTGAACACTGAAGCTTTCTTT. Translating gives CASSPRGGLNTEAFF.

This clone was recorded a few times. The V call is TRBV28, the J call TRBJ1-5, with D perhaps matching TRBD1 (5 bases). The CDR3 is 14 amino acids. V was cut by 6 bases and J by 0 bases, with 9 bases left in between. Germline assignment: CDR1 MDHEN and CDR2 SYDVKM. DNA of the CDR3: TGTGCCAGCAGACAGGAGAATAGCAATCAGCCCCAGCATTTT. This translates into CASRQENSNQPQHF.

V usage is TRBV18 and J usage is TRBJ2-7; 8 bases align to TRBD1. V gave up 4 bases and J gave up 3 bases; unmatched junction bases: 14. Germline V gene data show CDR1 as KGHSH and CDR2 as LQKENI. This CDR3 spans 17 amino acids. CDR3 sequence: CASSQLFGTGPFYEQYF. CDR3 coding DNA: TGTGCCAGCTCACAACTTTTCGGGACAGGACCCTTCTACGAGCAGTACTTC.

The rearrangement links TRBV6-5 to TRBJ2-2, with D possibly being TRBD1 (5 bases). V gave up 6 bases and J gave up 5 bases, with 10 bases separating them. The V gene's germline CDR1 is MNHEY and CDR2 SVGAGI. This CDR3 is built from 13 residues. CDR3 in DNA: TGTGCCAGCAGGCCCCAGGGAACCGGGGAGCTGTTTTTT. Translated: CASRPQGTGELFF.

The rearrangement uses TRBV12-3 or TRBV12-4 and TRBJ2-7; D is ambiguous. Trimming shortened V by 5 bases and J by 1 base, and 9 bases separated the two germline ends. CDR3 length equals 13 residues. CDR3: CASSPLGSYEQYF. For the CDR3, the DNA is TGTGCCAGCAGTCCCCTAGGTTCCTACGAGCAGTACTTC.

The J gene is TRBJ2-7, the V gene TRBV21-1; the table names TRBD1, a call not compared with the DNA. TRBV21-1 is classified as a pseudogene. The CDR3 is 13 residues long. In DNA, the CDR3 is TGTGCCAGCAGTCCGGGACAGGGTAACGAGCAGTACTTC. This codes for CASSPGQGNEQYF.

The V and J genes are TRBV5-1 and TRBJ1-1; maybe TRBD1 (5 bases). The CDR3 sequence is 14 residues long. The germline V gene has CDR1 SGHRS and CDR2 YFSETQ. Trimming cost V 9 bases and J 1 base, with 16 bases left between them. The DNA for the CDR3 is TGCGCCACCGCAAAAGACAGCCCGAACACTGAAGCTTTCTTT. This translates into CATAKDSPNTEAFF.

This clone appeared a single time. The chain has TRBV6-1 and TRBJ2-1; 7 positions match TRBD2. V was clipped by 3 bases and J by 9 bases; unmatched bases: 14. Germline V gene lookup returns CDR1 MNHNS and CDR2 SASEGT. The CDR3 has 16 amino acids. The chain's CDR3 is CASSDWGGEGLTEQFF. DNA of the CDR3: TGTGCCAGCAGTGATTGGGGGGGTGAAGGACTAACTGAGCAGTTCTTC.

As regards this clone: The junction does not match germline at one end; this may be a read error. The chain employs TRBV7-9 and TRBJ2-2, with 12 positions matching TRBD1. Looked up from germline, CDR1 is SEHNR and CDR2 is FQNEAQ (reference sequence). The CDR3 sequence is 16 residues long. The CDR3 is CASSAGQGAKTGELFF. Written as DNA, the CDR3 is TGTGCCAGCAGCGCGGGACAGGGGGCGAAGACCGGGGAGCTGTTTTTT.

This chain links TRBV6-5 with TRBJ2-5; TRBD1 matches 10 bases. V gave up 2 bases and J gave up 1 base; unmatched junction bases: 4. Germline CDR1 reads MNHEY; CDR2 reads SVGAGI. The CDR3 length is 16 residues. The chain's CDR3 is CASSYGQGVSQETQYF. CDR3 DNA: TGTGCCAGCAGTTACGGACAGGGGGTGAGCCAAGAGACCCAGTACTTC.

The chain uses TRBV4-3 and TRBJ2-3; 8 bases fit TRBD1. The V gene end was trimmed by 1 base and the J gene end by 1 base; junction bases not matched to a gene: 4. The CDR3 extends over 16 amino acids. The germline V gene has CDR1 LGHNA and CDR2 YSLEER. The CDR3 here is CASSQGRGQGTDTQYF. In DNA form, the CDR3 reads TGCGCCAGCAGCCAAGGGAGGGGACAGGGCACAGATACGCAGTATTTT.

The chain carries TRBV20-1 and TRBJ1-1; D call uncertain. Germline V gene sequence: CDR1 DFQATT, CDR2 SNEGSKA (reference sequence). This CDR3 comprises 11 residues. Trimming removed 6 bases at V and 10 bases at J, with 15 bases between. The CDR3 bases are TGCAGTGCGAGGGAGTCTACCCTAGCTTTCTTT. This encodes CSARESTLAFF.

The rearrangement links TRBV30 to TRBJ1-3, with a weak D call TRBD1 (6 bases). From germline, CDR1 is GTSNPN and CDR2 SVGIG (reference sequence). The CDR3 length is 15 residues. With 5 bases removed from V and 4 bases from J, the gap between germline ends came to 18 bases. The CDR3 nucleotides are TGTGCCTGGCTTAACAGGGTGACGGGGGGAAACACCATATATTTT. Translation: CAWLNRVTGGNTIYF.

The V and J genes are TRBV5-8 and TRBJ1-3, with a weak D call TRBD1 (5 bases). The germline V gene has CDR1 SGHTS and CDR2 YDEGEE. The CDR3 sequence is 15 residues long. The germline V and J ends were trimmed by 4 bases and 0 bases, with 11 bases remaining between them. The CDR3 DNA follows: TGTGCCAGCAGCCGCGGGGCCGGCTCTGGAAACACCATATATTTT. This encodes CASSRGAGSGNTIYF. The variable domain in full, completed from reference TRBV5-8 and TRBJ1-3, reads EAGVTQSPTHLIKTRGQQATLRCSPISGHTSVYWYQQALGLGLQFLLWYDEGEERNRGNFPPRFSGRQFPNYSSELNVNALELEDSALYLCASSRGAGSGNTIYFGEGSWLTVV.